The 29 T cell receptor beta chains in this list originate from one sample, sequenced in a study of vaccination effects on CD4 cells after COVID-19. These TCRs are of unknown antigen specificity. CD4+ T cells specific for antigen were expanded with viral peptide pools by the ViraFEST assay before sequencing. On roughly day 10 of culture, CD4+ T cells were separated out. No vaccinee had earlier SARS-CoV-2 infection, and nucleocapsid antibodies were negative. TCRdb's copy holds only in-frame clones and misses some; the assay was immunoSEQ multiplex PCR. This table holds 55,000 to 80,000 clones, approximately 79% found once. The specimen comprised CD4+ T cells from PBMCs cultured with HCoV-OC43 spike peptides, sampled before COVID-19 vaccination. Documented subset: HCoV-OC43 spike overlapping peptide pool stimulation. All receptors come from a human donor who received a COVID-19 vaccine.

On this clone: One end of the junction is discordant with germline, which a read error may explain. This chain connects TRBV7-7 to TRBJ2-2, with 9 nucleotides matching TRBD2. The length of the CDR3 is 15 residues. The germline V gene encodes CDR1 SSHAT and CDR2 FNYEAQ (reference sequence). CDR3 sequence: CASSLAGLNTGELFF. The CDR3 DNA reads TGTGCCAGCAGCCTAGCGGGACTGAACACCGGGGAGCTGTTTTTT. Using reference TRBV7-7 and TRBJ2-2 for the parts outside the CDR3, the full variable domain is GAGVSQSPRYKVTKRGQDVTLRCDPISSHATLYWYQQALGQGPEFLTYFNYEAQPDKSGLPSDRFSAERPEGSISTLTIQRTEQRDSAMYRCASSLAGLNTGELFFGEGSRLTVL.

DNA of the CDR3: TGTGCCAGCAGTGACAGACAGTTCCAAAGCACAGATACGCAGTATTTT. Its protein is CASSDRQFQSTDTQYF. The rearrangement links TRBV6-1 to TRBJ2-3, with a tentative D call TRBD1 (5 bases). The germline V gene encodes CDR1 MNHNS and CDR2 SASEGT. This CDR3 is 16 amino acids long. The V and J ends lost 3 bases and 0 bases respectively, with 13 bases between them.

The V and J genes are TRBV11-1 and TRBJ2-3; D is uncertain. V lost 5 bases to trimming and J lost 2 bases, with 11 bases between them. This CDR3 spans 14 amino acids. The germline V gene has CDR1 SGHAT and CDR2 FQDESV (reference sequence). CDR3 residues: CASSPLFSTDTQYF. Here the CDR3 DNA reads TGTGCCAGCAGCCCGTTATTTTCCACAGATACGCAGTATTTT.

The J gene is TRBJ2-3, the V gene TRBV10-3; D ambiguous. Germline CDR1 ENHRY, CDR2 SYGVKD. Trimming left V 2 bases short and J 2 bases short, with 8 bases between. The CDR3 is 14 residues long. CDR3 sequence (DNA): TGTGCCATCAGTGAGAGGGCAACCACAGATACGCAGTATTTT. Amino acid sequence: CAISERATTDTQYF.

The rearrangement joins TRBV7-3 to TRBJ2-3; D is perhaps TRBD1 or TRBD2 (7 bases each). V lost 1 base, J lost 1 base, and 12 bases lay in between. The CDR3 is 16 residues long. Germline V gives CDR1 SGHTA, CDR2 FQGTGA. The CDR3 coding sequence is TGTGCCAGCAGCTTAAATTCAGGGGGGGGCACAGATACGCAGTATTTT. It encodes CASSLNSGGGTDTQYF.

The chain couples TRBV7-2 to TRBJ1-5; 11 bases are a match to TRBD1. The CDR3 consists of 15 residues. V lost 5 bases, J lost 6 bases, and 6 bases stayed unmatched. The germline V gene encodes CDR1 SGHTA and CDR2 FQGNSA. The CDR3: CASSTRTGGPQPQHF. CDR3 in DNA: TGTGCCAGCAGCACGAGGACAGGGGGCCCTCAGCCCCAGCATTTT.

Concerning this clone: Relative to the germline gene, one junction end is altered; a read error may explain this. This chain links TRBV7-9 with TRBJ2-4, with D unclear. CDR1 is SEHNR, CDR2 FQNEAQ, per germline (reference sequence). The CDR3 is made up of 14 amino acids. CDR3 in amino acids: CASSLGGAENIQYF. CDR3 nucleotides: TGTGCCAGCAGCTTAGGCGGAGCCGAAAACATTCAGTACTTC.

CDR3 bases: TGTGCCAGCAGCCCAGGACTGTTTGTTGATACGCAGTATTTT. As protein: CASSPGLFVDTQYF. The chain carries TRBV3-1 (or the pseudogene TRBV3-2) and TRBJ2-3; D is possibly TRBD2 (5 bases). The V gene's germline CDR1 is LGHDT and CDR2 YNNKEL (reference sequence). The CDR3 runs 14 residues. Trimming left V 4 bases short and J 6 bases short, with 14 bases between.

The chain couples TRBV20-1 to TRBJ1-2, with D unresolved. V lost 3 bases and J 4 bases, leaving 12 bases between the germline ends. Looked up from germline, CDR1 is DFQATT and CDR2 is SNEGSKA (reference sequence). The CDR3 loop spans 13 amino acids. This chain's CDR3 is CSASDGPTYGYTF. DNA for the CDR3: TGCAGTGCTAGTGACGGGCCCACCTATGGCTACACCTTC.

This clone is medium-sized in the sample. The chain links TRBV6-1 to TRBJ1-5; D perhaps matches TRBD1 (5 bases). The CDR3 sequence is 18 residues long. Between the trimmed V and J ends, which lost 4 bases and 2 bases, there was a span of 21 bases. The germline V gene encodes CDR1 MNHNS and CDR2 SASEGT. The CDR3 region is CASSAIYNSGPGNQPQHF. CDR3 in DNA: TGTGCCAGCAGTGCCATCTATAACTCGGGACCGGGCAATCAGCCCCAGCATTTT.

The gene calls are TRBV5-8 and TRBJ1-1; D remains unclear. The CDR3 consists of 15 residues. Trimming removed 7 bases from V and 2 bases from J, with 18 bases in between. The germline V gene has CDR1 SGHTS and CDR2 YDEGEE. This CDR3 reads CASPTWSIPNTEAFF. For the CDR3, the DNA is TGTGCCAGCCCTACCTGGTCGATACCAAACACTGAAGCTTTCTTT. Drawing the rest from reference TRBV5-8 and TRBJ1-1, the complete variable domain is EAGVTQSPTHLIKTRGQQATLRCSPISGHTSVYWYQQALGLGLQFLLWYDEGEERNRGNFPPRFSGRQFPNYSSELNVNALELEDSALYLCASPTWSIPNTEAFFGQGTRLTVV.

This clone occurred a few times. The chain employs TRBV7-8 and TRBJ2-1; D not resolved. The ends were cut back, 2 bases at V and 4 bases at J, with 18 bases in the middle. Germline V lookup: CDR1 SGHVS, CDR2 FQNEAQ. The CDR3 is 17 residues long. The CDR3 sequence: CASSLILFQTRYNEQFF. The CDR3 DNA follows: TGTGCCAGCAGCTTAATTCTTTTCCAGACCCGGTACAATGAGCAGTTCTTC.

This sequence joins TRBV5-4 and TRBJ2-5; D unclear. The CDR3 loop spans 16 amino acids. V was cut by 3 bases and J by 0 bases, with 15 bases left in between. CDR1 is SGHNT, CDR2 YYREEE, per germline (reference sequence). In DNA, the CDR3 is TGTGCCAGCAGCTACGATATAGGACGGAACCAAGAGACCCAGTACTTC. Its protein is CASSYDIGRNQETQYF.

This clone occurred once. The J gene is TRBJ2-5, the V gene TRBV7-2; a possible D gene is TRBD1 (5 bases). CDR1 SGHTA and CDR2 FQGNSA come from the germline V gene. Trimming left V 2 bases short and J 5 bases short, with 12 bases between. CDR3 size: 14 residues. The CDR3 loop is CASSLQGVRETQYF. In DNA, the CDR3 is TGTGCCAGCAGCTTACAGGGCGTACGCGAGACCCAGTACTTC.

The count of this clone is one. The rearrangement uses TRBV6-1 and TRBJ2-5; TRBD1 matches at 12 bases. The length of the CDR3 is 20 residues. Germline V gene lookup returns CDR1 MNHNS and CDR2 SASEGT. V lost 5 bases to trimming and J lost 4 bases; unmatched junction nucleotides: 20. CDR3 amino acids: CASSKGDSVWDRGRRETQYF. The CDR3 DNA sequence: TGTGCCAGCAGTAAAGGCGATAGTGTATGGGACAGGGGGCGCCGAGAGACCCAGTACTTC.

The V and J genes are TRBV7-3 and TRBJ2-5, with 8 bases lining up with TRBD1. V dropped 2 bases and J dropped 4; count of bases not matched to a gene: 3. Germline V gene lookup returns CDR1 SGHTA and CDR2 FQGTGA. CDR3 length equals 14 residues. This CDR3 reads CASSLAGGGETQYF. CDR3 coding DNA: TGTGCCAGCAGCTTAGCAGGGGGCGGAGAGACCCAGTACTTC.

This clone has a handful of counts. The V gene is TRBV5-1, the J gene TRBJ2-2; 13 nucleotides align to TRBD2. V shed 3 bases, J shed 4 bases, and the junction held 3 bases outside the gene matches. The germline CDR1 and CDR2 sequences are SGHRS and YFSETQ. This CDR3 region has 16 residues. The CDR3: CASSSGLAGPTGELFF. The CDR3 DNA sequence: TGCGCCAGCAGCTCGGGACTAGCGGGGCCCACCGGGGAGCTGTTTTTT. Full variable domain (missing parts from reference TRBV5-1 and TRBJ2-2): KAGVTQTPRYLIKTRGQQVTLSCSPISGHRSVSWYQQTPGQGLQFLFEYFSETQRNKGNFPGRFSGRQFSNSRSEMNVSTLELGDSALYLCASSSGLAGPTGELFFGEGSRLTVL.

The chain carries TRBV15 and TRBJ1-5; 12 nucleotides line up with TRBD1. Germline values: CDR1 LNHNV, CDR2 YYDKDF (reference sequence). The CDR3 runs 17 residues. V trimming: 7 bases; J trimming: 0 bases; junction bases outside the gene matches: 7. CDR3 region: CATKSGTGGHSNQPQHF. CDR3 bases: TGTGCCACCAAGTCCGGGACAGGGGGCCATAGCAATCAGCCCCAGCATTTT. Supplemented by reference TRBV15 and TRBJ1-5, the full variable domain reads DAMVIQNPRYQVTQFGKPVTLSCSQTLNHNVMYWYQQKSSQAPKLLFHYYDKDFNNEADTPDNFQSRRPNTSFCFLDIRSPGLGDTAMYLCATKSGTGGHSNQPQHFGDGTRLSIL.

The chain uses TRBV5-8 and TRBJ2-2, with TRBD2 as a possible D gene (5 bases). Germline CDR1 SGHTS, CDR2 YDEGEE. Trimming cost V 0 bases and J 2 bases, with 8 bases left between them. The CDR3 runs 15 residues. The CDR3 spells CASSLVPGNTGELFF. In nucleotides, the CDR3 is TGTGCCAGCAGCTTGGTACCGGGAAACACCGGGGAGCTGTTTTTT.

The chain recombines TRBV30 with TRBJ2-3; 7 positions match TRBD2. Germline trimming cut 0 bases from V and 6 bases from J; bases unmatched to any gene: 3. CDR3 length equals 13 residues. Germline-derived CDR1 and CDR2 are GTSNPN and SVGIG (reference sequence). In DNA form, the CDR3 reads TGTGCCTGGAGTGTGAAGGGAGGGGATACGCAGTATTTT. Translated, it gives CAWSVKGGDTQYF.

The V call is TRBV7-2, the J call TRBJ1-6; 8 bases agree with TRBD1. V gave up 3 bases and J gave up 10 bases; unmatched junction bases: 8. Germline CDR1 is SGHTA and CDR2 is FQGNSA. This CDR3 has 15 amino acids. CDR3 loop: CASSLDRERRSPLHF. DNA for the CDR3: TGTGCCAGCAGCTTGGACAGGGAGAGGAGATCACCCCTCCACTTT.

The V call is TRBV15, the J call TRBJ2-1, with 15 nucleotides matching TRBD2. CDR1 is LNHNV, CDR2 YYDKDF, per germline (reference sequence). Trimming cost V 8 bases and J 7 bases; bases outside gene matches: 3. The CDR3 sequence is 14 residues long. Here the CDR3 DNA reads TGTGCCACCTCGGGACTAGCGGGGGGAAATGAGCAGTTCTTC. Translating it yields CATSGLAGGNEQFF.

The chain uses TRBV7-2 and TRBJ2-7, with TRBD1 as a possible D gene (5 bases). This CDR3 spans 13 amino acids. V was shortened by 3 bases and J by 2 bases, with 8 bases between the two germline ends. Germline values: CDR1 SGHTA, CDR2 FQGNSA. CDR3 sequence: CASSFGRAYEQYV. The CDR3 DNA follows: TGTGCCAGCAGCTTCGGCAGGGCCTACGAGCAGTACGTC.

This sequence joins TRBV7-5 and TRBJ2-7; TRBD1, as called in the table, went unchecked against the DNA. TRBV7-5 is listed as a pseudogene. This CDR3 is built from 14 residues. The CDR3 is CARSLGQVHYEQYV. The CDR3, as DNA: TGTGCCAGAAGCTTAGGACAGGTACACTACGAGCAGTACGTC.

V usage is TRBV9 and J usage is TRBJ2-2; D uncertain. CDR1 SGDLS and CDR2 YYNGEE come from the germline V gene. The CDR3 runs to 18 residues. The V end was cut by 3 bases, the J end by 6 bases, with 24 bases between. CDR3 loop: CASSGGPYTEFVPGELFF. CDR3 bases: TGTGCCAGCAGCGGAGGACCATATACCGAATTCGTTCCCGGGGAGCTGTTTTTT.

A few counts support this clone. The CDR3 spells CASSLGQGVGYTF. Here the CDR3 DNA reads TGCGCCAGCAGCTTAGGACAGGGGGTTGGCTACACCTTC. This sequence joins TRBV5-1 and TRBJ1-2; 10 bases agree with TRBD1. The V and J ends lost 2 bases and 7 bases, in that order; junction bases with no gene match: 2. The CDR3 is made up of 13 amino acids. CDR1 SGHRS and CDR2 YFSETQ come from the germline V gene.

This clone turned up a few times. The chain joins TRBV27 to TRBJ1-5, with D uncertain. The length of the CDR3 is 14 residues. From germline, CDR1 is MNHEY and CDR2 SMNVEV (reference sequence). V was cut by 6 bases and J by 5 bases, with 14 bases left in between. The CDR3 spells CASRRADLYQPQHF. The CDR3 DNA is TGTGCCAGCAGGCGGGCAGACCTTTATCAGCCCCAGCATTTT.

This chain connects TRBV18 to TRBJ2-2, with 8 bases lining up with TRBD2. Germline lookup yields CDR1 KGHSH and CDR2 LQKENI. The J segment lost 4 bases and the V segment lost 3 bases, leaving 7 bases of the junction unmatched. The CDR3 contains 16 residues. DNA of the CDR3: TGTGCCAGCTCACCGACGACTAGCGCCGTCACCGGGGAGCTGTTTTTT. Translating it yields CASSPTTSAVTGELFF.

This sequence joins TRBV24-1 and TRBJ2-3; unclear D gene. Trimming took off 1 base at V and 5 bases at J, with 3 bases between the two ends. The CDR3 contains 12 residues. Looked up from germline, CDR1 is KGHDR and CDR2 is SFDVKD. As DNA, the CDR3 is TGTGCCACCAGTGATTTAAAAGATACGCAGTATTTT. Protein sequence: CATSDLKDTQYF.